Below are 28 T cell receptor beta chains sequenced from a single sample in a study of shared clonotypes between healthy human individuals. Naive CD8 cells, CD45RO-negative and positively selected for CCR7, excluded terminally differentiated effector memory CD45RA+ cells. Only in-frame clones appear in the TCRdb table, and some are missing; sequencing was by immunoSEQ multiplex PCR. There are about 2 million clones in the sample; about 95% occur only once, and 0.9% to 1.5% lies in the top ten. The sample was naive CD8+ T cells sorted from blood. The receptors stem from a man aged 18 to 29 in good health.

The genes are TRBV12-2 and TRBJ2-4; TRBD2 is the table's D call and was not checked against the DNA. TRBV12-2 represents a pseudogene. CDR3 length: 20 residues. The CDR3 DNA is TGTGCAAGTCGCCCCCCCTGCCCAGCGGGACTGCTACTAGCCAAAAACATTCAGTACTTC. Amino acids: CASRPPCPAGLLLAKNIQYF.

The J gene is TRBJ1-2, the V gene TRBV5-1; D remains unclear. Germline lookup yields CDR1 SGHRS and CDR2 YFSETQ. V gave up 7 bases and J gave up 0 bases, with 19 bases separating them. The CDR3 is made up of 16 amino acids. The CDR3 DNA sequence: TGCGCCAGCGGCCCTGGAGGGCTAGGGACTAACTATGGCTACACCTTC. This encodes CASGPGGLGTNYGYTF.

The CDR3 is CASSFGQYTGELFF. For the CDR3, the DNA is TGCGCCAGCAGCTTTGGACAGTACACCGGGGAGCTGTTTTTT. The chain carries TRBV5-1 and TRBJ2-2, with D perhaps TRBD1 (6 bases). Trimming pared 2 bases from V and 3 bases from J, leaving 8 bases between. The CDR3 has 14 amino acids. Germline values: CDR1 SGHRS, CDR2 YFSETQ. Complete variable domain (other parts from reference TRBV5-1 and TRBJ2-2): KAGVTQTPRYLIKTRGQQVTLSCSPISGHRSVSWYQQTPGQGLQFLFEYFSETQRNKGNFPGRFSGRQFSNSRSEMNVSTLELGDSALYLCASSFGQYTGELFFGEGSRLTVL.

The J gene is TRBJ2-7, the V gene TRBV27; tentatively, D is TRBD2 (5 bases). Per germline, CDR1 MNHEY and CDR2 SMNVEV (reference sequence). V lost 3 bases to trimming and J lost 2 bases, with 11 bases between them. The CDR3 totals 14 residues. The CDR3 DNA is TGTGCCAGCAGTTTCTCACTAGGTACCTACGAGCAGTACTTC. Translating gives CASSFSLGTYEQYF.

This clone was picked up a small number of times. The chain carries TRBV6-5 and TRBJ1-4; D not certain. The ends were cut back, 5 bases at V and 8 bases at J, with 9 bases in the middle. The germline V gene has CDR1 MNHEY and CDR2 SVGAGI. The length of the CDR3 is 12 residues. CDR3 residues: CASSPDHEKLFF. The CDR3 DNA follows: TGTGCCAGCAGTCCGGACCACGAAAAACTGTTTTTT.

This sequence joins TRBV6-1 and TRBJ1-1; 7 bases are shared with TRBD1. The germline CDR1 and CDR2 sequences are MNHNS and SASEGT. V lost 5 bases, J lost 2 bases, and 5 bases stayed unmatched. The CDR3 runs to 14 residues. CDR3 nucleotide sequence: TGTGCCAGCAGTCCGGGACAGCTTAACACTGAAGCTTTCTTT. Protein sequence: CASSPGQLNTEAFF.

Comments on this clone: Germline is not matched at one junction end, which may reflect a read error. The chain employs TRBV7-9 and TRBJ2-7; D not resolved. Germline CDR1 is SEHNR and CDR2 is FQNEAQ (reference sequence). CDR3 length: 15 amino acids. DNA for the CDR3: TGTGCCAGCGGCTTATCCAGTGTTCCTCAGTACGAGCAGTACTTC. Protein product: CASGLSSVPQYEQYF.

Here the CDR3 reads CASSLRAVYNEQFF. The CDR3 DNA reads TGTGCCAGCAGTTTACGCGCGGTATACAATGAGCAGTTCTTC. The J gene is TRBJ2-1, the V gene TRBV27; D unresolved. This CDR3 is 14 amino acids long. The V end was cut by 2 bases, the J end by 4 bases, with 9 bases between. From germline, CDR1 is MNHEY and CDR2 SMNVEV (reference sequence).

This chain connects TRBV4-1 to TRBJ2-7, with D tentatively TRBD1 or TRBD2 (5 bases each). The CDR3 spans 14 residues. Germline V gives CDR1 MGHRA, CDR2 YSYEKL. Trimming shortened V by 3 bases and J by 5 bases, and 14 bases separated the two germline ends. The CDR3 region is CASSHLRDGDEQYF. CDR3 DNA sequence: TGCGCCAGCAGCCATCTCCGGGACGGCGACGAGCAGTACTTC.

This rearrangement joins TRBV6-6 to TRBJ2-3, with D possibly matching TRBD2 (6 bases). This CDR3 region has 13 residues. Trimming took 10 bases from V and 1 from J, leaving 12 bases between them. Germline lookup yields CDR1 MNHNY and CDR2 SVGAGI (reference sequence). The CDR3 nucleotides read TGTGCCATCAGAACGGGGGGCACAGATACGCAGTATTTT. Its protein is CAIRTGGTDTQYF.

The rearrangement uses TRBV27 and TRBJ2-1; 8 nucleotides match TRBD2. This CDR3 contains 16 residues. Germline assignment: CDR1 MNHEY and CDR2 SMNVEV (reference sequence). The V segment lost 7 bases and the J segment 7 bases; nucleotides outside the gene matches: 15. CDR3 residues: CASMYSGRASGNEQFF. CDR3 sequence (DNA): TGTGCCAGCATGTATTCCGGGAGGGCCTCAGGGAATGAGCAGTTCTTC.

This clone was observed a single time. The chain joins TRBV6-6 to TRBJ2-5; 7 bases match TRBD1. Germline V gene lookup returns CDR1 MNHNY and CDR2 SVGAGI (reference sequence). V was pared by 6 bases and J by 4 bases, with 8 bases of the junction left unmatched. This CDR3 is built from 14 residues. In nucleotides, the CDR3 is TGTGCCAGCAGCTCGGGACAGACTGCAGAGACCCAGTACTTC. Its translation: CASSSGQTAETQYF.

The count of this clone is one. The V and J genes are TRBV23-1 and TRBJ1-5; 7 bases agree with TRBD1. TRBV23-1 is recorded as an ORF, its role being uncertain. Trimming cost V 2 bases and J 0 bases; bases outside gene matches: 7. CDR3 length: 17 amino acids. The DNA of the CDR3 is TGCGCCAGCAGTCAACCCGGGACAGACTATAGCAATCAGCCCCAGCATTTT. This sequence encodes CASSQPGTDYSNQPQHF.

This rearrangement joins TRBV11-2 to TRBJ2-7; 12 bases fit TRBD2. Germline V gives CDR1 SGHAT, CDR2 FQNNGV. Trimming cost V 0 bases and J 4 bases; bases outside gene matches: 4. The CDR3 runs to 16 residues. The CDR3 sequence: CASSLEAGTSGYEQYF. The CDR3 region has the DNA TGTGCCAGCAGCTTAGAGGCCGGGACTAGCGGGTACGAGCAGTACTTC.

J is TRBJ2-2 and V is TRBV11-2; possible D gene TRBD2, 6 bases. The CDR3 runs 14 residues. Trimming pared 6 bases from V and 6 bases from J, leaving 14 bases between. Germline CDR1 and CDR2: SGHAT and FQNNGV. The CDR3 nucleotides read TGTGCCAGCAGGCTCCTTTCTAGCGCCGGGGAGCTGTTTTTT. It yields the protein CASRLLSSAGELFF.

The chain joins TRBV2 to TRBJ2-1; D remains unclear. Between the trimmed V and J ends, which lost 1 base and 7 bases, there was a span of 8 bases. Germline V gene data show CDR1 as SNHLY and CDR2 as FYNNEI. CDR3 length: 13 residues. Here the CDR3 reads CASSEVIGNEQFF. In DNA form, the CDR3 reads TGTGCCAGCAGTGAAGTTATAGGGAATGAGCAGTTCTTC.

This clone was counted a few times. Other DNA sequences of this sample code for an identical CDR3. This chain uses TRBV28 with TRBJ1-5; D is possibly TRBD1 (6 bases). The CDR3 spans 13 residues. The germline CDR1 and CDR2 sequences are MDHEN and SYDVKM. V was pared by 3 bases and J by 7 bases, with 10 bases between. Here the CDR3 DNA reads TGTGCCAGCAGTTTCAGGGGCAGACAGCCCCAGCATTTT. Amino acid sequence: CASSFRGRQPQHF. Full variable domain (remainder filled in from reference TRBV28 and TRBJ1-5): DVKVTQSSRYLVKRTGEKVFLECVQDMDHENMFWYRQDPGLGLRLIYFSYDVKMKEKGDIPEGYSVSREKKERFSLILESASTNQTSMYLCASSFRGRQPQHFGDGTRLSIL.

V is TRBV19 and J is TRBJ2-1, with 8 bases fitting TRBD2. The germline gives CDR1 LNHDA, CDR2 SQIVND (reference sequence). There are 14 residues in the CDR3. The ends lost 6 bases at V and 4 bases at J; junction bases unmatched: 5. The CDR3 spells CASSGREIYNEQFF. The DNA for the CDR3 is TGTGCCAGTAGCGGGAGGGAGATATACAATGAGCAGTTCTTC. The whole variable domain, filled in from reference TRBV19 and TRBJ2-1, reads DGGITQSPKYLFRKEGQNVTLSCEQNLNHDAMYWYRQDPGQGLRLIYYSQIVNDFQKGDIAEGYSVSREKKESFPLTVTSAQKNPTAFYLCASSGREIYNEQFFGPGTRLTVL.

The gene calls are TRBV5-4 and TRBJ2-1; D unresolved. The CDR3 contains 15 residues. CDR1 is SGHNT and CDR2 is YYREEE in the germline V gene (reference sequence). Trimming left V 0 bases short and J 8 bases short, with 15 bases between. In DNA, the CDR3 is TGTGCCAGCAGCTTGGGATGGCCTTCAGTTGATGAGCAGTTCTTC. Its translation: CASSLGWPSVDEQFF.

This clone was found once. The CDR3 loop is CASSDWGNYGYTF. In nucleotides, the CDR3 is TGTGCCAGCAGTGACTGGGGCAACTATGGCTACACCTTC. The V gene is TRBV2, the J gene TRBJ1-2, with D tentatively TRBD1 (5 bases). The CDR3 loop spans 13 amino acids. The V end was cut by 3 bases, the J end by 2 bases, with 7 bases between. Germline CDR1 is SNHLY and CDR2 is FYNNEI.

V gene TRBV7-6 combines with J gene TRBJ2-7; D remains unclear. V was shortened by 0 bases and J by 4 bases, with 7 bases between the two germline ends. Germline loops: CDR1 SGHVS, CDR2 FNYEAQ. There are 13 residues in the CDR3. The CDR3 DNA is TGTGCCAGCAGCTTAGCCGACGAATACGAGCAGTACTTC. Translating gives CASSLADEYEQYF.

This chain connects TRBV6-1 to TRBJ1-5; D remains ambiguous. Germline V gene data show CDR1 as MNHNS and CDR2 as SASEGT. Trimming pared 1 base from V and 6 bases from J, leaving 7 bases between. The CDR3 consists of 13 residues. The CDR3 coding sequence is TGTGCCAGCAGTGAAGAAGTGGGTCAGCCCCAGCATTTT. Translating it yields CASSEEVGQPQHF.

The chain recombines TRBV27 with TRBJ1-2; D is uncertain. The CDR3 contains 13 residues. Germline V gene sequence: CDR1 MNHEY, CDR2 SMNVEV (reference sequence). The germline V and J ends were trimmed by 2 bases and 6 bases, with 10 bases remaining between them. CDR3 sequence reads: CASSLGVDDGYTF. CDR3 nucleotide sequence: TGTGCCAGCAGTTTAGGGGTGGACGATGGCTACACCTTC.

The chain recombines TRBV19 with TRBJ2-7, with D perhaps matching TRBD1 (7 bases). The CDR3 runs 15 residues. V was pared by 2 bases and J by 3 bases, with 14 bases between. Germline V gives CDR1 LNHDA, CDR2 SQIVND (reference sequence). The CDR3, as DNA: TGTGCCAGTAGTATAATGGAGGGGGCGAACTACGAGCAGTACTTC. It codes for CASSIMEGANYEQYF.

V gene TRBV29-1 combines with J gene TRBJ1-2, with D tentatively TRBD1 (6 bases). The CDR3 is 13 amino acids. The V and J ends lost 3 bases and 2 bases respectively, with 10 bases between them. In germline, CDR1 is SQVTM, CDR2 ANQGSEA. CDR3 loop: CSVERGANYGYTF. CDR3 nucleotides: TGCAGCGTTGAGCGGGGGGCGAACTATGGCTACACCTTC.

This clone was recorded once. The chain has TRBV6-5 and TRBJ1-4; 9 nucleotides match TRBD1. CDR1 and CDR2 (germline): MNHEY, SVGAGI. This CDR3 spans 14 amino acids. Trimming cost V 5 bases and J 7 bases; bases outside gene matches: 5. CDR3 sequence: CASSPDRGGEKLFF. Here the CDR3 DNA reads TGTGCCAGCAGTCCGGACAGGGGTGGTGAAAAACTGTTTTTT.

V usage is TRBV4-2 and J usage is TRBJ2-5; 7 nucleotides match TRBD2. The V gene's germline CDR1 is LGHNA and CDR2 YNFKEQ. The CDR3 is made up of 15 amino acids. The ends lost 2 bases at V and 2 bases at J; junction bases unmatched: 5. The CDR3 DNA reads TGTGCCAGCAGCCAACGCGACGGGGGGCAAGAGACCCAGTACTTC. It specifies CASSQRDGGQETQYF.

V gene TRBV5-6 combines with J gene TRBJ2-5; TRBD2 matches 8 bases. V lost 2 bases, J lost 5 bases, and 14 bases stayed unmatched. Germline CDR1 SGHDT, CDR2 YYEEEE. This CDR3 is built from 17 residues. The CDR3 DNA sequence: TGTGCCAGCAGCTTTGGGGGGACTAGGCCCTCACAGGAGACCCAGTACTTC. This sequence encodes CASSFGGTRPSQETQYF.